This entry is about one T cell receptor (beta chain). As for treatment: preoperative locoregional IRX-2 cytokine immunotherapy. Patients received preoperative, locoregional IRX-2 cytokine immunotherapy in a phase Ib study. These data belong to a study of preoperative IRX-2 immunotherapy in early breast cancer. Data came from immunoSEQ multiplex PCR; TCRdb stores just in-frame clones and leaves some out. This sample has a few thousand clones; approximately 80% occur once, and the top ten carry roughly 8%. With 5 bases removed from V and 8 bases from J, the gap between germline ends came to 12 bases. The V gene's germline CDR1 is MNHGY and CDR2 SAAAGT. This CDR3 is 12 amino acids long.

This specimen consisted of tumor tissue, obtained after IRX-2 immunotherapy. V is TRBV6-8 and J is TRBJ1-2; a possible D gene is TRBD1 (5 bases). The TCR comes from a human donor with breast cancer. CDR3 sequence reads: CASSPQGLGYTF. The CDR3 DNA reads as TGTGCCAGCAGTCCCCAGGGATTAGGCTACACCTTC.